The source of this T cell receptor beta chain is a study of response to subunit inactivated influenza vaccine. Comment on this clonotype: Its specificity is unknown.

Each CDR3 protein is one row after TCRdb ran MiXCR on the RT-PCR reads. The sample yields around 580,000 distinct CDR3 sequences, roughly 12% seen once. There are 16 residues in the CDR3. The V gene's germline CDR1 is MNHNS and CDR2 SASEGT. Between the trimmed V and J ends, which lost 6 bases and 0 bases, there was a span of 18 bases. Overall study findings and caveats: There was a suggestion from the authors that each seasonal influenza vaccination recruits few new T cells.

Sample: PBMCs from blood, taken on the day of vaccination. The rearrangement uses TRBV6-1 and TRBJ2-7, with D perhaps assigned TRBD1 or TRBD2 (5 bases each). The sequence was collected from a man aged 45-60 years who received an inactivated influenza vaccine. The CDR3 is CASSQYPGLISYEQYF. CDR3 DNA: TGTGCCAGCAGCCAGTACCCGGGGCTCATCTCCTACGAGCAGTACTTC.